This TCR beta chain stems from a study of cytomegalovirus exposure and HLA in healthy donors. The CDR3 runs 16 residues. Germline CDR1 SEHNR, CDR2 FQNEAQ (reference sequence). V trimming: 8 bases; J trimming: 5 bases; junction bases outside the gene matches: 17. PCR primers comprised 60 Vbeta and 13 Jbeta primers. The table came from immunoSEQ multiplex PCR; TCRdb's copy has only in-frame clones and leaves some out. Of approximately 150,000 clones listed, around four fifths are singletons. The sequencing input was PBMCs. The J gene is TRBJ1-1, the V gene TRBV7-9; 7 bases align to TRBD1. The clonotype comes from a woman aged 45-60 years in good health and CMV-seronegative. The chain's CDR3 is CASGKTGQFWGTEAFF. The CDR3 nucleotides are TGTGCCAGCGGAAAGACAGGGCAATTTTGGGGAACTGAAGCTTTCTTT.